The 27 T cell receptor beta chains given below trace back to one sample, sequenced in a study of blood T cell repertoires in COVID-19. Here immunoSEQ multiplex PCR was the method, and the copy in TCRdb shows in-frame clones only, minus some. The sample has under 50,000 clones; under 90% are singletons. The sequencing sample was made of peripheral blood. These receptors were taken from a woman between 70 and 85 years old with acute or convalescent COVID-19.

The chain combines TRBV6-6 with TRBJ2-1, with 11 bases matching TRBD2. The CDR3 consists of 15 residues. The V and J ends lost 5 bases and 2 bases, in that order; junction bases with no gene match: 2. Germline assignment: CDR1 MNHNY and CDR2 SVGAGI (reference sequence). The CDR3 region is CASSTTSGTYNEQFF. The CDR3 DNA reads TGTGCCAGCAGTACGACTAGCGGGACCTACAATGAGCAGTTCTTC.

The chain combines TRBV28 with TRBJ1-1, with 9 nucleotides matching TRBD1. The CDR3 is made up of 12 amino acids. V trimming: 8 bases; J trimming: 4 bases; junction bases outside the gene matches: 2. CDR1 is MDHEN and CDR2 is SYDVKM in the germline V gene. The chain's CDR3 is CASGTGLTEAFF. CDR3 DNA: TGTGCCAGCGGGACAGGGCTCACTGAAGCTTTCTTT.

The chain recombines TRBV5-1 with TRBJ1-2, with 10 bases fitting TRBD1. V dropped 3 bases and J dropped 4; count of bases not matched to a gene: 9. Looked up from germline, CDR1 is SGHRS and CDR2 is YFSETQ. This CDR3 is built from 16 residues. The CDR3 DNA follows: TGCGCCAGCAGCTACGCCTTAGGACAGGGGGTCTATGGCTACACCTTC. Translation: CASSYALGQGVYGYTF.

This clone was seen only a few times. The rearrangement links TRBV19 to TRBJ1-3, with a weak D call TRBD1 (5 bases). Trimming cost V 3 bases and J 0 bases, with 18 bases left between them. This CDR3 contains 18 residues. Germline loops: CDR1 LNHDA, CDR2 SQIVND (reference sequence). The CDR3 bases are TGTGCCAGTAGTATCCGAAGGGGCAGGGCAAGCTCTGGAAACACCATATATTTT. This codes for CASSIRRGRASSGNTIYF. Using reference TRBV19 and TRBJ1-3 for the parts outside the CDR3, the full variable domain is DGGITQSPKYLFRKEGQNVTLSCEQNLNHDAMYWYRQDPGQGLRLIYYSQIVNDFQKGDIAEGYSVSREKKESFPLTVTSAQKNPTAFYLCASSIRRGRASSGNTIYFGEGSWLTVV.

The chain joins TRBV14 to TRBJ1-1; weak D call: TRBD1 (6 bases). The CDR3 is made up of 15 amino acids. From germline, CDR1 is SGHDN and CDR2 FVKESK. V was pared by 2 bases and J by 1 base, with 11 bases between. The chain's CDR3 is CASSQLTGQNTEAFF. DNA for the CDR3: TGTGCCAGCAGCCAACTTACGGGACAGAACACTGAAGCTTTCTTT.

This chain connects TRBV5-8 to TRBJ2-2, with D possibly being TRBD2 (7 bases). The CDR3 is made up of 16 amino acids. The germline V gene encodes CDR1 SGHTS and CDR2 YDEGEE. V was trimmed by 0 bases and J by 2 bases, leaving 11 bases between them. CDR3 sequence: CASSLGAGHNTGELFF. In nucleotides, the CDR3 is TGTGCCAGCAGCTTGGGAGCGGGACACAACACCGGGGAGCTGTTTTTT.

The chain uses TRBV18 and TRBJ2-7; maybe TRBD2 (5 bases). CDR1 is KGHSH and CDR2 is LQKENI in the germline V gene. Trimming pared 6 bases from V and 6 bases from J, leaving 9 bases between. This CDR3 has 11 residues. The CDR3 DNA sequence: TGTGCCAGCTCGAAGCGGTCCGAGCAGTACTTC. It is translated as CASSKRSEQYF. The full variable domain, rest sourced from reference TRBV18 and TRBJ2-7, is NAGVMQNPRHLVRRRGQEARLRCSPMKGHSHVYWYRQLPEEGLKFMVYLQKENIIDESGMPKERFSAEFPKEGPSILRIQQVVRGDSAAYFCASSKRSEQYFGPGTRLTVT.

V gene TRBV27 combines with J gene TRBJ1-5; 7 bases fit TRBD1. The CDR3 is 14 amino acids. The V gene's germline CDR1 is MNHEY and CDR2 SMNVEV (reference sequence). V lost 5 bases and J lost 2; bases outside the gene matches: 3. This chain's CDR3 is CASSLGTGNQPQHF. Written as DNA, the CDR3 is TGTGCCAGCAGTCTCGGGACAGGCAATCAGCCCCAGCATTTT.

V gene TRBV30 combines with J gene TRBJ2-4; D unclear. Germline values: CDR1 GTSNPN, CDR2 SVGIG (reference sequence). V lost 2 bases and J lost 0, with 2 bases in between. The CDR3 is 12 amino acids. The CDR3 here is CAWSQAKNIQYF. DNA for the CDR3: TGTGCCTGGAGTCAAGCCAAAAACATTCAGTACTTC.

The chain links TRBV14 to TRBJ1-2; no clear D gene. This CDR3 is built from 13 residues. The V end lost 0 bases, the J end lost 5 bases, and 7 bases lay between the germline ends. Germline CDR1 is SGHDN and CDR2 is FVKESK. CDR3 in DNA: TGTGCCAGCAGCCAAGATTTGGCTTATGGCTACACCTTC. This encodes CASSQDLAYGYTF.

This chain links TRBV7-3 with TRBJ2-3, with 8 positions matching TRBD2. This CDR3 is built from 12 residues. V dropped 5 bases and J dropped 6; count of bases not matched to a gene: 1. The germline gives CDR1 SGHTA, CDR2 FQGTGA. CDR3 sequence: CASSPSGDTQYF. In nucleotides, the CDR3 is TGTGCCAGCAGCCCTAGCGGGGATACGCAGTATTTT. The whole variable domain, filled in from reference TRBV7-3 and TRBJ2-3, reads GAGVSQTPSNKVTEKGKYVELRCDPISGHTALYWYRQSLGQGPEFLIYFQGTGAADDSGLPNDRFFAVRPEGSVSTLKIQRTERGDSAVYLCASSPSGDTQYFGPGTRLTVL.

V is TRBV11-3 and J is TRBJ1-1; D is unresolved. CDR3 length equals 13 residues. Trimming left V 3 bases short and J 1 base short, with 6 bases between. The germline gives CDR1 SGHNT, CDR2 YENEEA. As DNA, the CDR3 is TGTGCCAGCAGCTTCCGAGAGAACACTGAAGCTTTCTTT. It is translated as CASSFRENTEAFF.

The chain has TRBV25-1 and TRBJ2-7; TRBD2 matches 8 bases. V dropped 3 bases and J dropped 4; count of bases not matched to a gene: 8. The CDR3 runs to 15 residues. The germline V gene encodes CDR1 MGHDK and CDR2 SYGVNS. The CDR3 DNA follows: TGTGCCAGCAGTGACGGCCCAGCGGGAGTTTACGAGCAGTACTTC. It translates to CASSDGPAGVYEQYF.

This clone is medium-sized in the sample. The rearrangement links TRBV28 to TRBJ2-2; TRBD2 matches at 12 bases. The CDR3 extends over 17 amino acids. Losses at the gene ends were 5 bases for V and 0 bases for J; bases not matched to a gene: 4. CDR1 MDHEN and CDR2 SYDVKM come from the germline V gene. The CDR3 sequence: CASSPTSGRANTGELFF. As DNA, the CDR3 is TGTGCCAGCAGTCCGACTAGCGGGAGAGCGAACACCGGGGAGCTGTTTTTT.

The chain joins TRBV9 to TRBJ2-1; TRBD2 agrees at 9 bases. The germline CDR1 and CDR2 sequences are SGDLS and YYNGEE. V lost 4 bases, J lost 0 bases, and 8 bases stayed unmatched. The CDR3 consists of 17 residues. CDR3 amino acids: CASSPRLAVSSYNEQFF. The CDR3 nucleotides read TGTGCCAGCAGCCCCCGACTAGCGGTGAGCTCCTACAATGAGCAGTTCTTC.

The rearrangement links TRBV7-3 to TRBJ2-3, with 12 nucleotides matching TRBD2. The CDR3 has 15 residues. V trimming: 5 bases; J trimming: 7 bases; junction bases outside the gene matches: 7. Germline CDR1 reads SGHTA; CDR2 reads FQGTGA. The CDR3 DNA sequence: TGTGCCAGCAGCAGGACTAGCGGGACCCTCAATACGCAGTATTTT. Translating it yields CASSRTSGTLNTQYF.

This clone has a single count. The CDR3 sequence: CASSEGRGTFNTEAFF. The DNA of the CDR3 is TGTGCCAGCAGTGAAGGTCGGGGGACTTTTAACACTGAAGCTTTCTTT. This sequence joins TRBV25-1 and TRBJ1-1; a possible D gene is TRBD1 (5 bases). V lost 2 bases and J 2 bases, leaving 15 bases between the germline ends. There are 16 residues in the CDR3. Germline V CDR1 and CDR2: MGHDK, SYGVNS.

The chain recombines TRBV6-4 with TRBJ2-7; TRBD1 matches 9 bases. J was trimmed by 3 bases and V by 0 bases; bases with no gene match: 15. The CDR3 spans 19 residues. Looked up from germline, CDR1 is MRHNA and CDR2 is SNTAGT. CDR3 bases: TGTGCCAGCAGTGACTCGGGACAGGGATTTCCTACCAGCGACTACGAGCAGTACTTC. It is translated as CASSDSGQGFPTSDYEQYF.

The chain employs TRBV28 and TRBJ2-7, with 7 bases lining up with TRBD2. Germline CDR1 MDHEN, CDR2 SYDVKM. The CDR3 runs 14 residues. J was trimmed by 7 bases and V by 6 bases; bases with no gene match: 12. The chain's CDR3 is CASSPGGRVREQYF. The CDR3 DNA sequence: TGTGCCAGCAGCCCCGGGGGGAGGGTAAGGGAGCAGTACTTC.

The CDR3 coding sequence is TGTGCCAGCAGCTTAGCAGGGGGGGCCTTCGGCTACACCTTC. Translating it yields CASSLAGGAFGYTF. The genes are TRBV7-2 and TRBJ1-2; the D gene is possibly TRBD1 (6 bases). Germline V CDR1 and CDR2: SGHTA, FQGNSA. V gave up 0 bases and J gave up 8 bases, with 13 bases separating them. CDR3 size: 14 residues.

This rearrangement joins TRBV12-3 or TRBV12-4 to TRBJ1-3; D gene uncertain. V gave up 8 bases and J gave up 4 bases, with 9 bases separating them. The CDR3 has 12 residues. The CDR3 protein is CASVSEGNTIYF. The CDR3 DNA is TGTGCCAGCGTTTCGGAGGGAAACACCATATATTTT.

The rearrangement joins TRBV5-4 to TRBJ1-4; 7 positions match TRBD1. Germline V CDR1 and CDR2: SGHNT, YYREEE (reference sequence). The length of the CDR3 is 16 residues. J was trimmed by 0 bases and V by 4 bases; bases with no gene match: 6. CDR3 loop: CASSERDRATNEKLFF. The CDR3 bases are TGTGCCAGCAGCGAACGCGACAGGGCAACTAATGAAAAACTGTTTTTT.

The V gene is TRBV30, the J gene TRBJ1-5; possibly TRBD1 for D (5 bases). The CDR3 spans 13 residues. Germline lookup yields CDR1 GTSNPN and CDR2 SVGIG (reference sequence). The germline V and J ends were trimmed by 0 bases and 5 bases, with 8 bases remaining between them. Here the CDR3 reads CAWSVGGDQPQHF. The CDR3 coding sequence is TGTGCCTGGAGTGTCGGGGGTGATCAGCCCCAGCATTTT.

The rearrangement uses TRBV9 and TRBJ1-5, with 7 bases aligning to TRBD1. The CDR3 has 15 residues. Germline lookup yields CDR1 SGDLS and CDR2 YYNGEE. J gave up 0 bases and V 3 bases, and 3 bases lay outside the gene matches. This CDR3 reads CASSGGTDSNQPQHF. CDR3 in DNA: TGTGCCAGCAGCGGAGGGACAGATAGCAATCAGCCCCAGCATTTT.

The CDR3 loop reads CASSPFVDSYEQYF. The CDR3 bases are TGTGCCAGCAGCCCCTTCGTTGACAGCTACGAGCAGTACTTC. This sequence joins TRBV7-2 and TRBJ2-7; TRBD1 might be the D (5 bases). Germline V gene sequence: CDR1 SGHTA, CDR2 FQGNSA. CDR3 length equals 14 residues. Trimming stripped 5 bases from V and 3 bases from J, with 14 bases between.

The rearrangement links TRBV5-6 to TRBJ2-5, with no clear D. V lost 2 bases to trimming and J lost 4 bases, with 12 bases between them. There are 14 residues in the CDR3. CDR1 SGHDT and CDR2 YYEEEE come from the germline V gene. The CDR3 protein is CASSFWFAVETQYF. CDR3 nucleotides: TGTGCCAGCAGCTTTTGGTTCGCGGTAGAGACCCAGTACTTC.

The chain combines TRBV4-1 with TRBJ1-5, with 7 bases matching TRBD1. V gave up 0 bases and J gave up 6 bases; unmatched junction bases: 8. CDR1 is MGHRA, CDR2 YSYEKL, per germline. CDR3 size: 16 residues. The CDR3 nucleotides read TGCGCCAGCAGCCAAGACGGCGATAGGGGGCGTCAGCCCCAGCATTTT. Its translation: CASSQDGDRGRQPQHF.